The 27 T cell receptor beta chains presented below share a single source sample, sequenced in a study of blood T cells in healthy people across ages. The authors ran a second PCR of 7 to 11 cycles using a sample-barcoded 5' primer and a J-beta primer mix. TCRdb analysed the 5' RACE reads with MiXCR anew, one entry per CDR3 protein. The repertoire holds 1.5 million to 2 million distinct CDR3 sequences, about 39% seen once, with around 23% in the top ten. Sequences were obtained from blood. The receptors stem from a human donor in good health.

This clonotype was seen a few times. The V and J genes are TRBV12-3 or TRBV12-4 and TRBJ1-2; D gene uncertain. Trimming pared 0 bases from V and 4 bases from J, leaving 18 bases between. The CDR3 sequence is 17 residues long. CDR3 protein: CASSLAYRAIRGYGYTF. The CDR3 nucleotides are TGTGCCAGCAGTTTAGCGTATAGGGCAATCCGGGGCTATGGCTACACCTTC.

The chain uses TRBV6-5 and TRBJ1-2; a possible D gene is TRBD1 (5 bases). The CDR3 contains 15 residues. CDR1 MNHEY and CDR2 SVGAGI come from the germline V gene. V was shortened by 5 bases and J by 2 bases, with 15 bases between the two germline ends. DNA of the CDR3: TGTGCCAGCAGTCGCCTGAGGGGTGGGAACTATGGCTACACCTTC. Residues: CASSRLRGGNYGYTF.

V gene TRBV20-1 combines with J gene TRBJ2-1; 11 bases map to TRBD2. CDR3 size: 18 residues. CDR1 DFQATT and CDR2 SNEGSKA come from the germline V gene (reference sequence). J was trimmed by 8 bases and V by 1 base; bases with no gene match: 16. Here the CDR3 reads CSARAGFLAGGRLYEQFF. The DNA of the CDR3 is TGCAGTGCTAGAGCAGGGTTTCTAGCGGGGGGAAGGTTATATGAGCAGTTCTTC.

V usage is TRBV6-5 and J usage is TRBJ1-4; 9 bases agree with TRBD1. From germline, CDR1 is MNHEY and CDR2 SVGAGI. This CDR3 has 16 residues. V dropped 4 bases and J dropped 8; count of bases not matched to a gene: 11. The CDR3 nucleotides are TGTGCCAGCAGTTTCTACAGAGGACAGGGGAAGGAAAAACTGTTTTTT. It yields the protein CASSFYRGQGKEKLFF.

This clonotype has just a few counts. This rearrangement joins TRBV4-1 to TRBJ2-4; maybe TRBD2 (6 bases). The CDR3 runs to 15 residues. The germline CDR1 and CDR2 sequences are MGHRA and YSYEKL. Trimming pared 6 bases from V and 3 bases from J, leaving 15 bases between. CDR3 residues: CASSYSGGDKNIQYF. The DNA of the CDR3 is TGCGCCAGCAGTTACTCGGGCGGGGACAAAAACATTCAGTACTTC.

This chain joins TRBV6-5 and TRBJ1-2; maybe TRBD1 (6 bases). Germline lookup yields CDR1 MNHEY and CDR2 SVGAGI. Trimming stripped 5 bases from V and 5 bases from J, with 21 bases between. The CDR3 consists of 16 residues. The CDR3 DNA is TGTGCCAGCAGTAGGGGGTTGATACAGGGCGAATATGGCTACACCTTC. Its protein is CASSRGLIQGEYGYTF.

This chain connects TRBV7-9 to TRBJ2-6; D call uncertain. This CDR3 has 14 residues. V gave up 5 bases and J gave up 2 bases, with 7 bases separating them. Germline assignment: CDR1 SEHNR and CDR2 FQNEAQ (reference sequence). This CDR3 is CASSPNTGANVLTF. The CDR3 DNA follows: TGTGCCAGCAGCCCAAATACTGGGGCCAACGTCCTGACTTTC.

In its sample, this clonotype was seen a few times. The chain links TRBV25-1 to TRBJ2-6, with unresolved D. V was cut by 10 bases and J by 0 bases, with 10 bases left in between. CDR3 length equals 14 residues. The V gene's germline CDR1 is MGHDK and CDR2 SYGVNS. CDR3 sequence: CATLRSSGANVLTF. CDR3 in DNA: TGTGCCACCCTTCGATCCTCTGGGGCCAACGTCCTGACTTTC.

This clonotype was recorded a few times. The rearrangement links TRBV4-2 to TRBJ2-1; possible D gene TRBD1, 5 bases. The length of the CDR3 is 17 residues. Germline V lookup: CDR1 LGHNA, CDR2 YNFKEQ. Trimming removed 3 bases at V and 1 base at J, with 16 bases between. In nucleotides, the CDR3 is TGTGCCAGCAGCCACCCCGCGGACACCGGATCCTACAATGAGCAGTTCTTC. This encodes CASSHPADTGSYNEQFF.

The chain joins TRBV2 to TRBJ1-5, with D possibly matching TRBD1 (5 bases). V was shortened by 4 bases and J by 2 bases, with 12 bases between the two germline ends. The length of the CDR3 is 15 residues. The germline CDR1 and CDR2 sequences are SNHLY and FYNNEI. The CDR3 DNA reads as TGTGCCAGCAGTGCGGTATCGGGGGGCAATCAGCCCCAGCATTTT. Amino acids: CASSAVSGGNQPQHF.

This sequence joins TRBV4-3 and TRBJ2-3; D might be TRBD2 (6 bases). Germline loops: CDR1 LGHNA, CDR2 YSLEER. V lost 1 base and J 4 bases, leaving 21 bases between the germline ends. The CDR3 covers 18 residues. The CDR3 DNA reads TGCGCCAGCAGCCAAGTCGAAGGGCTAGCGCCCCTGGCAGATACGCAGTATTTT. Translating gives CASSQVEGLAPLADTQYF.

The chain links TRBV7-2 to TRBJ1-6; D not certain. The CDR3 is made up of 15 amino acids. V lost 1 base and J lost 7, with 11 bases in between. The germline CDR1 and CDR2 sequences are SGHTA and FQGNSA. Written as DNA, the CDR3 is TGTGCCAGCAGCTTAGGTGGAGGGCGGAATTCACCCCTCCACTTT. Residues: CASSLGGGRNSPLHF.

The rearrangement links TRBV3-1 to TRBJ1-2; D gene unclear. V lost 4 bases to trimming and J lost 4 bases, with 16 bases between them. The CDR3 is 15 amino acids. Germline V gene sequence: CDR1 LGHDT, CDR2 YNNKEL (reference sequence). The chain's CDR3 is CASSPRGTAGYGYTF. CDR3 sequence (DNA): TGTGCCAGCAGCCCCCGCGGAACCGCTGGCTATGGCTACACCTTC.

This clonotype has a single count. Mismatch with germline at one junction end may stem from a read error. The CDR3 loop is CTSSKLWTSGGLSTDTQYF. Written as DNA, the CDR3 is TGCACCAGCAGCAAACTCTGGACTAGCGGGGGTTTGAGCACAGATACGCAGTATTTT. The chain employs TRBV4-3 and TRBJ2-3; the match to TRBD2 covers 13 bases. CDR3 size: 19 residues. Per germline, CDR1 LGHNA and CDR2 YSLEER.

The chain is built from TRBV20-1 and TRBJ2-1; 9 bases line up with TRBD1. CDR1 and CDR2 from the germline V gene are DFQATT and SNEGSKA (reference sequence). The CDR3 covers 16 residues. The V gene end was trimmed by 0 bases and the J gene end by 1 base; junction bases not matched to a gene: 4. In nucleotides, the CDR3 is TGCAGTGCTAGAGACCCGACAGGGGGATCCTACAATGAGCAGTTCTTC. Amino acid sequence: CSARDPTGGSYNEQFF.

This clonotype was counted at least ten times. V usage is TRBV9 and J usage is TRBJ2-6; D call uncertain. From germline, CDR1 is SGDLS and CDR2 YYNGEE. This CDR3 has 13 residues. Trimming left V 0 bases short and J 3 bases short, with 1 base between. CDR3 in DNA: TGTGCCAGCAGCGTAGTTGGGGCCAACGTCCTGACTTTC. It translates to CASSVVGANVLTF. Together with reference TRBV9 and TRBJ2-6, the CDR3 gives the full variable domain: DSGVTQTPKHLITATGQRVTLRCSPRSGDLSVYWYQQSLDQGLQFLIQYYNGEERAKGNILERFSAQQFPDLHSELNLSSLELGDSALYFCASSVVGANVLTFGAGSRLTVL.

The chain recombines TRBV9 with TRBJ2-1; D gene uncertain. The CDR3 has 13 amino acids. The V gene lost 4 bases and the J gene lost 7 bases, with 12 bases spanning the gap. The germline V gene encodes CDR1 SGDLS and CDR2 YYNGEE. The CDR3 is CASSPTHLNEQFF. The CDR3 DNA reads TGTGCCAGCAGCCCGACCCACCTGAATGAGCAGTTCTTC.

The rearrangement joins TRBV9 to TRBJ2-7, with a tentative D call TRBD2 (7 bases). V lost 5 bases and J lost 7, with 19 bases in between. This CDR3 comprises 14 residues. Germline assignment: CDR1 SGDLS and CDR2 YYNGEE. For the CDR3, the DNA is TGTGCCAGCAGTGAATATTGGGGGAGGGGGGAGCAGTACTTC. Protein sequence: CASSEYWGRGEQYF.

The V gene is TRBV4-2, the J gene TRBJ1-4, with D tentatively TRBD1 (6 bases). V was pared by 2 bases and J by 16 bases, with 23 bases between. This CDR3 has 15 amino acids. Germline V lookup: CDR1 LGHNA, CDR2 YNFKEQ. CDR3 coding DNA: TGTGCCAGCAGCCAATTAGAGGCCAGGGGAGTTTGGCGGTTTTTT. It translates to CASSQLEARGVWRFF.

A few counts support this clonotype. The chain is built from TRBV9 and TRBJ2-7; no clear D gene. Trimming took off 1 base at V and 5 bases at J, with 10 bases between the two ends. This CDR3 region has 13 residues. Looked up from germline, CDR1 is SGDLS and CDR2 is YYNGEE. CDR3 residues: CASSVTLQDEQYF. The CDR3 DNA reads TGTGCCAGCAGCGTAACCCTCCAGGACGAGCAGTACTTC.

The rearrangement links TRBV7-8 to TRBJ1-6; D call uncertain. The CDR3 length is 18 residues. The germline V and J ends were trimmed by 0 bases and 5 bases, with 17 bases remaining between them. Germline loops: CDR1 SGHVS, CDR2 FQNEAQ. The CDR3 DNA is TGTGCCAGCAGCTTAGCAGGGCTACCGCTTTTACATAATTCACCCCTCCACTTT. This encodes CASSLAGLPLLHNSPLHF.

V is TRBV5-1 and J is TRBJ2-1, with D perhaps matching TRBD2 (5 bases). From germline, CDR1 is SGHRS and CDR2 YFSETQ. Trimming left V 6 bases short and J 9 bases short, with 13 bases between. CDR3 size: 12 residues. This CDR3 is CASMRVESEQFF. The CDR3 nucleotides are TGCGCCAGCATGAGGGTAGAGAGTGAGCAGTTCTTC.

The gene calls are TRBV7-8 and TRBJ2-1, with D perhaps TRBD1 (6 bases). The V and J ends lost 6 bases and 8 bases respectively, with 11 bases between them. Germline loops: CDR1 SGHVS, CDR2 FQNEAQ. The CDR3 spans 12 residues. For the CDR3, the DNA is TGTGCCAGCAGTAACAACAGGGATGAGCAGTTCTTC. Its protein product is CASSNNRDEQFF.

In regard to this clonotype: A read error may be the cause here, since a much bigger clone is one base away. Here the CDR3 reads CSVGGTRGTNEQFF. CDR3 bases: TGCAGCGTGGGGGGCACTAGGGGCACCAATGAGCAGTTCTTC. The rearrangement links TRBV29-1 to TRBJ2-1; the D call may be TRBD1 or TRBD2 (6 bases each). Germline values: CDR1 SQVTM, CDR2 ANQGSEA. This CDR3 is built from 14 residues. The V and J ends lost 6 bases and 6 bases respectively, with 18 bases between them.

The rearrangement links TRBV20-1 to TRBJ2-2; D is perhaps TRBD2 (5 bases). Germline CDR1 is DFQATT and CDR2 is SNEGSKA (reference sequence). V lost 7 bases and J 0 bases, leaving 15 bases between the germline ends. This CDR3 has 15 residues. The CDR3 loop reads CSGYQGLANTGELFF. The CDR3 region has the DNA TGCAGTGGGTATCAAGGACTTGCGAACACCGGGGAGCTGTTTTTT.

This clonotype was counted only a few times. This chain joins TRBV20-1 and TRBJ2-5, with D unresolved. The CDR3 totals 12 residues. The germline V gene has CDR1 DFQATT and CDR2 SNEGSKA (reference sequence). CDR3 in DNA: TGCAGCGTCGAGGCGTACCAAGAGACCCAGTACTTC. This codes for CSVEAYQETQYF.

This clonotype was observed many times. The rearrangement joins TRBV4-1 to TRBJ2-7, with D possibly being TRBD2 (5 bases). V was clipped by 1 base and J by 0 bases, with 7 bases between them. This CDR3 has 14 residues. Per germline, CDR1 MGHRA and CDR2 YSYEKL. The CDR3 coding sequence is TGCGCCAGCAGCCAAGTACGGGGCTCCTACGAGCAGTACTTC. It encodes CASSQVRGSYEQYF.